These T cell receptor beta chains were read from a single sample in a study of blood T cell repertoires in COVID-19. Produced via immunoSEQ multiplex PCR; TCRdb's table is partial and in-frame only. The sample holds roughly 200,000 clones; less than 85% are singletons and the top ten take approximately 4.7%. Material: PBMCs or T cells enriched from blood (not recorded which). All receptors derive from a woman aged 55-75 years with acute COVID-19. Each CDR3 is given with its conserved first and last residue. D genes are given only for firm matches. A row's size may be missing; if present it is once, few, many or a size class.

clone_size: .
j_call: TRBJ1-1
v_call: TRBV5-6
d_call: TRBD1
cdr3_aa: CASSLGQLPPNTEAFF
cdr3_nt: TGTGCCAGCAGTTTGGGACAGCTCCCCCCGAACACTGAAGCTTTCTTT

clone_size: .
j_call: TRBJ2-1
v_call: TRBV27
d_call: TRBD2
cdr3_aa: CASSPLAGGPEFDHEQFF
cdr3_nt: TGTGCCAGCAGTCCCCTAGCGGGAGGGCCTGAGTTCGATCATGAGCAGTTCTTC

clone_size: .
j_call: TRBJ1-2
v_call: TRBV6-5
d_call: .
cdr3_aa: CASSPLDRGGYGYTF
cdr3_nt: TGTGCCAGCAGCCCACTGGACCGGGGAGGGTATGGCTACACCTTC

clone_size: .
j_call: TRBJ1-2
v_call: TRBV6-2/TRBV6-3
d_call: TRBD1
cdr3_aa: CASSYSSGQDYGYTF
cdr3_nt: TGTGCCAGCAGTTACTCGTCGGGACAGGACTATGGCTACACCTTC

clone_size: once
j_call: TRBJ2-1
v_call: TRBV21-1
d_call: .
cdr3_aa: CASSKPIQYPLHEQFF
cdr3_nt: TGTGCCAGCAGCAAACCGATACAGTACCCCCTCCATGAGCAGTTCTTC

clone_size: .
j_call: TRBJ1-3
v_call: TRBV15
d_call: .
cdr3_aa: CATSRAREFGNTIYF
cdr3_nt: TGTGCCACCAGCAGAGCGAGAGAGTTCGGAAACACCATATATTTT

clone_size: .
j_call: TRBJ1-1
v_call: TRBV19
d_call: .
cdr3_aa: CASVNRANTEAFF
cdr3_nt: TGTGCCAGCGTCAACAGGGCGAACACTGAAGCTTTCTTT

clone_size: .
j_call: TRBJ2-3
v_call: TRBV12-5
d_call: TRBD1
cdr3_aa: CASGLGQGDTQYF
cdr3_nt: TGTGCTAGTGGTTTGGGACAGGGAGATACGCAGTATTTT

clone_size: .
j_call: TRBJ2-2
v_call: TRBV12-5
d_call: TRBD1
cdr3_aa: CASGWTGIGSGELFF
cdr3_nt: TGTGCTAGTGGTTGGACAGGGATTGGATCCGGGGAGCTGTTTTTT

clone_size: .
j_call: TRBJ2-3
v_call: TRBV5-6
d_call: .
cdr3_aa: CASSSLNTQYF
cdr3_nt: TGTGCCAGCAGCTCTTTAAATACGCAGTATTTT

clone_size: .
j_call: TRBJ1-1
v_call: TRBV30
d_call: .
cdr3_aa: CAWSGQDSPNTEAFF
cdr3_nt: TGTGCCTGGAGTGGTCAGGACAGCCCGAACACTGAAGCTTTCTTT

clone_size: few
j_call: TRBJ1-2
v_call: TRBV2
d_call: .
cdr3_aa: CASGRDYGYTF
cdr3_nt: TGTGCCAGCGGCAGGGACTATGGCTACACCTTC

clone_size: once
j_call: TRBJ1-1
v_call: TRBV6-6
d_call: TRBD1
cdr3_aa: CASSPSRGHTEAFF
cdr3_nt: TGTGCCAGCAGTCCCTCCAGGGGGCACACTGAAGCTTTCTTT

clone_size: once
j_call: TRBJ2-3
v_call: TRBV6-2/TRBV6-3
d_call: TRBD2
cdr3_aa: CASSYLLAGYTDTQYF
cdr3_nt: TGTGCCAGCAGTTACCTACTAGCGGGGTACACAGATACGCAGTATTTT